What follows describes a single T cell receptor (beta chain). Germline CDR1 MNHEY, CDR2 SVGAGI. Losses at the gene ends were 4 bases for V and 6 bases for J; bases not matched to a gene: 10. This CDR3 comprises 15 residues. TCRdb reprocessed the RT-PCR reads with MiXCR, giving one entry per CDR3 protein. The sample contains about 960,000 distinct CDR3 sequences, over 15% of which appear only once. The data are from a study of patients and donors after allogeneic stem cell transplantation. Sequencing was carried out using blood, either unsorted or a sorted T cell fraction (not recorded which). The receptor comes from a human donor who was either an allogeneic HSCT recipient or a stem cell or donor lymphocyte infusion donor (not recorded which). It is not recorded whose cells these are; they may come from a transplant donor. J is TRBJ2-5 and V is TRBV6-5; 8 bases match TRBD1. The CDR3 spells CASSLGQAPFKTQYF. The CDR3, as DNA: TGTGCCAGCAGTTTGGGACAGGCTCCTTTCAAGACCCAGTACTTC.